Included here is one TCR beta chain sequence, with context. Trimming pared 0 bases from V and 3 bases from J, leaving 6 bases between. The CDR3 spans 13 residues. Germline V gene data show CDR1 as LGHNA and CDR2 as YSLEER. The data are from a study of CD8+ T cells in alopecia areata. As for treatment: oral pan-JAK inhibitor, 5-10 mg twice daily. RNA extraction was followed by reverse transcription into cDNA, which acted as the sequencing template. Libraries were prepared by immunoSEQ multiplex PCR; TCRdb keeps only in-frame clonotypes and omits some of them. This table holds about 100,000 clones, 80% to 85% found once.

The source of this sequence is a human donor with alopecia areata. The specimen was CD8+ T cells sorted from blood, collected at week 24, from a patient treated with tofacitinib. V and J are TRBV4-3 and TRBJ2-7; D is unclear. Here the CDR3 reads CASSQDVGYEQYF. CDR3 coding DNA: TGCGCCAGCAGCCAAGATGTAGGCTACGAGCAGTACTTC.